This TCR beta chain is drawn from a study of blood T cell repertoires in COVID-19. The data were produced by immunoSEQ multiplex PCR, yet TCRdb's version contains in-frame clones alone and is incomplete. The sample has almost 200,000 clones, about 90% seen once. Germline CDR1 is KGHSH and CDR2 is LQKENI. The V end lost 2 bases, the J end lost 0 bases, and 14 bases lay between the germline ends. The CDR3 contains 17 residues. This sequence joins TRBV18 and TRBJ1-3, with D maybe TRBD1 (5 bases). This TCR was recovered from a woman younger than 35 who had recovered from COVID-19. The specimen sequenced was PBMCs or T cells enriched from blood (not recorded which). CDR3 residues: CASSPMATVYSGNTIYF. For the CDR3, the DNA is TGTGCCAGCTCACCAATGGCGACAGTCTACTCTGGAAACACCATATATTTT.